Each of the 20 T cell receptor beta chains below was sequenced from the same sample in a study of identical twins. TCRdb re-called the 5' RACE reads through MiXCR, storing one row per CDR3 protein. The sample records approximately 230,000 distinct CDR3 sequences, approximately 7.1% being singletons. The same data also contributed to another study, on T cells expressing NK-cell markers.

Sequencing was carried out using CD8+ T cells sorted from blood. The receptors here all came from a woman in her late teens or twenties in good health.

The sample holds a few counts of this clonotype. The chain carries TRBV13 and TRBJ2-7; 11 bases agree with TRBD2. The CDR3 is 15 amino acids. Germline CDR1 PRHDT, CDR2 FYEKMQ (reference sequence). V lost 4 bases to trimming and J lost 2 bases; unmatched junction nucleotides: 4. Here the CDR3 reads CASSSTSGTTYEQYF. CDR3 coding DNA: TGTGCCAGCAGCTCGACTAGCGGGACTACCTACGAGCAGTACTTC.

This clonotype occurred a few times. CDR3 coding DNA: TGTGCCAGCAGTTTAGTGTTTACGGGTACTAATGAAAAACTGTTTTTT. Amino acids: CASSLVFTGTNEKLFF. The chain uses TRBV12-3 or TRBV12-4 and TRBJ1-4, with D unclear. The CDR3 contains 16 residues. V lost 1 base and J 2 bases, leaving 11 bases between the germline ends.

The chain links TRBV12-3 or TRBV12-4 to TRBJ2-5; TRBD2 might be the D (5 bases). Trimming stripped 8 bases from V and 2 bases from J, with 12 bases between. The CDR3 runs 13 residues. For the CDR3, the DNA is TGTGCCAGCCGCTCGGGGAAACAAGAGACCCAGTACTTC. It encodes CASRSGKQETQYF.

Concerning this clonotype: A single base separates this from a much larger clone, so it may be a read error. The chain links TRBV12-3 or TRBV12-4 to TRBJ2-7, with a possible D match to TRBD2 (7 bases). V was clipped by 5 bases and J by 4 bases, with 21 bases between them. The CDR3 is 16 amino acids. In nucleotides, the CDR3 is TGTGCCAGCAGTATGGCGGGGGCCCACTCTTCTTACGAGCAGTACTTC. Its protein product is CASSMAGAHSSYEQYF.

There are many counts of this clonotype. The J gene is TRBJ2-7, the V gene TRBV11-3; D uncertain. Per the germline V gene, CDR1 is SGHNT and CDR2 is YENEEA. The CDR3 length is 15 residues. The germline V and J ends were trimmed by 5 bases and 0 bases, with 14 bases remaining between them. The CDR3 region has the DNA TGTGCCAGCAGCCGATCTCCCGAGAGCTCCTACGAGCAGTACTTC. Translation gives CASSRSPESSYEQYF.

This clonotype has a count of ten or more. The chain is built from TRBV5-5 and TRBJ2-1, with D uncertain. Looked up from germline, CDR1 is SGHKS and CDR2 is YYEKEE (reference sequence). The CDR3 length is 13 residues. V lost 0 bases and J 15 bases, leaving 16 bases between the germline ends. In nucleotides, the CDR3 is TGTGCCAGCAGCTTGGATCTAACTTTTGAGTTGTTCTTC. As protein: CASSLDLTFELFF.

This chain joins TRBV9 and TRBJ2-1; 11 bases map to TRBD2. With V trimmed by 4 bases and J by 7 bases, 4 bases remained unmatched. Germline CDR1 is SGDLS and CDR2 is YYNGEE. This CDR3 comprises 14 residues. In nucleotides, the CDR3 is TGTGCCAGCAGCATAGCGGGGGGGCGGAATGAGCAGTTCTTC. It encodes CASSIAGGRNEQFF.

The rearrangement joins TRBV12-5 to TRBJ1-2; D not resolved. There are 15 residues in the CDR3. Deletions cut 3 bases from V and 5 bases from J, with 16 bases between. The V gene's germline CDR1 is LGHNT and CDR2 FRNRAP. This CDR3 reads CASGFSPGNSYGYTF. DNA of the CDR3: TGTGCTAGTGGTTTTTCTCCCGGGAATTCTTATGGCTACACCTTC.

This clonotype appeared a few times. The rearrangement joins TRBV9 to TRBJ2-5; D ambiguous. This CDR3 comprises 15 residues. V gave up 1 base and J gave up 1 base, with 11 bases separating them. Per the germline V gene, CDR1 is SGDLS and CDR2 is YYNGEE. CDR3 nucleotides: TGTGCCAGCAGCGTAAGTCTAGGCAGCCAAGAGACCCAGTACTTC. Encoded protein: CASSVSLGSQETQYF. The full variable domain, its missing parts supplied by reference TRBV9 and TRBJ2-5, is DSGVTQTPKHLITATGQRVTLRCSPRSGDLSVYWYQQSLDQGLQFLIQYYNGEERAKGNILERFSAQQFPDLHSELNLSSLELGDSALYFCASSVSLGSQETQYFGPGTRLLVL.

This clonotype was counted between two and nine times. For the CDR3, the DNA is TGTGCCAGCAGTTCCGACACCCTCGGTGAGCAGTTCTTC. Its translation is CASSSDTLGEQFF. The V gene is TRBV12-3 or TRBV12-4, the J gene TRBJ2-1; D gene uncertain. The length of the CDR3 is 13 residues. Trimming shortened V by 4 bases and J by 9 bases, and 13 bases separated the two germline ends.

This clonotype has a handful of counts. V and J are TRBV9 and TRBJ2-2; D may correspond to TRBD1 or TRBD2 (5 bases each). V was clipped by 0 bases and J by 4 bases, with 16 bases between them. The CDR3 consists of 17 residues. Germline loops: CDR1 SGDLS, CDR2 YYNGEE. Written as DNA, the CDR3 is TGTGCCAGCAGCGTAGGCTCGGGACCCCTCGTCACCGGGGAGCTGTTTTTT. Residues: CASSVGSGPLVTGELFF.

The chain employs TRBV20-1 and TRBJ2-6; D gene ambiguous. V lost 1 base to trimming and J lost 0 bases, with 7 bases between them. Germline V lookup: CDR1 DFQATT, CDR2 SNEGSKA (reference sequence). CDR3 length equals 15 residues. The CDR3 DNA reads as TGCAGTGCTAGAGGCCCCGCCTCTGGGGCCAACGTCCTGACTTTC. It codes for CSARGPASGANVLTF.

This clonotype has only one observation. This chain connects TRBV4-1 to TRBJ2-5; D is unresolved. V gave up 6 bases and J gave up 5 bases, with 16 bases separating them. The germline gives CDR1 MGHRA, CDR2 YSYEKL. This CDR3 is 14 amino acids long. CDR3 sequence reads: CASRQLGSKETQYF. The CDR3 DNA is TGCGCCAGCAGGCAGCTCGGCAGTAAGGAGACCCAGTACTTC.

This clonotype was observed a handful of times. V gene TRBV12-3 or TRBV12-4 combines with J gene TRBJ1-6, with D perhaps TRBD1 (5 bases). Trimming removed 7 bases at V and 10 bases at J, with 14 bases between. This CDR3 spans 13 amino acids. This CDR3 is CASTTGGRSPLHF. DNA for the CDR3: TGTGCCAGCACCACCGGGGGTCGGTCACCCCTCCACTTT.

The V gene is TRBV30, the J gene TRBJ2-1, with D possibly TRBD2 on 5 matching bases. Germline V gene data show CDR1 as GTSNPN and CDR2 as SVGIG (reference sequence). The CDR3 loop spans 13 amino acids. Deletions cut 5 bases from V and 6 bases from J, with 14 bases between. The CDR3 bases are TGTGCCTGGGAGGCGGGCTACCCCAATGAGCAGTTCTTC. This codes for CAWEAGYPNEQFF.

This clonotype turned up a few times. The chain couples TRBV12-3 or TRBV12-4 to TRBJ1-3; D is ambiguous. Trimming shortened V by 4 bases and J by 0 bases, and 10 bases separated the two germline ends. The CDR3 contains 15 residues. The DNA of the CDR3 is TGTGCCAGCAGTTCGTGGCAACTCTCTGGAAACACCATATATTTT. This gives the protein CASSSWQLSGNTIYF.

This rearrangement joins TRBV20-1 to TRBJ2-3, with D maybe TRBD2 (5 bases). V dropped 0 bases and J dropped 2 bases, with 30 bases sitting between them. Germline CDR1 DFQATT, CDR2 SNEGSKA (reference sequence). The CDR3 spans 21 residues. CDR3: CSARDGNGMGPVDESTDTQYF. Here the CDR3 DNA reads TGCAGTGCTAGAGATGGGAACGGGATGGGCCCAGTTGACGAATCCACAGATACGCAGTATTTT.

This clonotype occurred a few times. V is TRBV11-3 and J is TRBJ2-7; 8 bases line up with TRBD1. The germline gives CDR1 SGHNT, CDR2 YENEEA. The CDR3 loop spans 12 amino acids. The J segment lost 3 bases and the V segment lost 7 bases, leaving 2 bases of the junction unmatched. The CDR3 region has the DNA TGTGCCAGCAACGACAGGGGCTACGAGCAGTACTTC. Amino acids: CASNDRGYEQYF.

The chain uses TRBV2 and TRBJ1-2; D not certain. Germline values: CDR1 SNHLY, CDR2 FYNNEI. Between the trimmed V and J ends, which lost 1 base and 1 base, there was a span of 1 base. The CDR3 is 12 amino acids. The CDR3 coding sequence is TGTGCCAGCAGTGAAGTTAACTATGGCTACACCTTC. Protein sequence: CASSEVNYGYTF.

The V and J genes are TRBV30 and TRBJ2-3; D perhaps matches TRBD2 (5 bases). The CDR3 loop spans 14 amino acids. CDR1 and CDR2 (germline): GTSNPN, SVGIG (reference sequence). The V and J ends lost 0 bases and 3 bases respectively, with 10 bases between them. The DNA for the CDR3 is TGTGCCTGGAGTGTTAGGGAGATGACAGATACGCAGTATTTT. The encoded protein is CAWSVREMTDTQYF.